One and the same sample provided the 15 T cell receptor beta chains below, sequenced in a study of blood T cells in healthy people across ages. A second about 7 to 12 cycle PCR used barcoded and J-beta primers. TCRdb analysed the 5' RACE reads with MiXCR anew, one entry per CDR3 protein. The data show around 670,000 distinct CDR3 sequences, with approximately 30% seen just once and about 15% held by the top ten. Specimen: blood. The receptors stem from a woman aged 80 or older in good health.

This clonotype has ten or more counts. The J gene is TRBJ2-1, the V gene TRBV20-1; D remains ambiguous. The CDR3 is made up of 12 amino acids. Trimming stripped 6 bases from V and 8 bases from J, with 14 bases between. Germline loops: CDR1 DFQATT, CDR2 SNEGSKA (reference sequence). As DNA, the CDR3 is TGCAGTGCCGGAAGAAGTGGGGATGAGCAGTTCTTC. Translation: CSAGRSGDEQFF.

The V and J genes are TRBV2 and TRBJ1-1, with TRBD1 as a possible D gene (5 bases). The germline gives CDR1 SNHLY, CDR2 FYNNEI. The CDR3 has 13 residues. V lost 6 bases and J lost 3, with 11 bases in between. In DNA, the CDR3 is TGTGCCAGCAGAGCGACAGAGGACACTGAAGCTTTCTTT. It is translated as CASRATEDTEAFF.

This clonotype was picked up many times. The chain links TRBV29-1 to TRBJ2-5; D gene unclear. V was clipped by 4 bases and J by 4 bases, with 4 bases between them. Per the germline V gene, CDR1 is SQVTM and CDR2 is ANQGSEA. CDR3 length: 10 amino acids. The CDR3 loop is CSVGRETQYF. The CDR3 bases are TGCAGCGTTGGAAGAGAGACCCAGTACTTC.

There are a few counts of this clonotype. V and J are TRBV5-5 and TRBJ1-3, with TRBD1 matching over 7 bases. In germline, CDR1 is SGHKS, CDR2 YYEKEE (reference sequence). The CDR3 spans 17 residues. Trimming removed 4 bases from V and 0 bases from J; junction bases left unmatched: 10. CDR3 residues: CASSRVTGTASGNTIYF. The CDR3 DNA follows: TGTGCCAGCAGCCGAGTCACCGGGACAGCCTCTGGAAACACCATATATTTT.

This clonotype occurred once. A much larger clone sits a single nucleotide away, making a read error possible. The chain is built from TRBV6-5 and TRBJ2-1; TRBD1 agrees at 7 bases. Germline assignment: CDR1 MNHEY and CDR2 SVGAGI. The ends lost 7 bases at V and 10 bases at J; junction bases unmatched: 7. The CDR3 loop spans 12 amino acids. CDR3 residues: CASKKGAYEQFF. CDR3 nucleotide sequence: TGTGCCAGCAAGAAGGGGGCCTACGAGCAGTTCTTC.

The CDR3 nucleotides read TGCGCCAGCAGCCAAGATCTGTCGGCATACTATGGCTACACCTTC. It codes for CASSQDLSAYYGYTF. The chain carries TRBV4-3 and TRBJ1-2, with D unclear. The CDR3 totals 15 residues. The V gene lost 0 bases and the J gene lost 3 bases, with 11 bases spanning the gap. Germline CDR1 and CDR2: LGHNA and YSLEER.

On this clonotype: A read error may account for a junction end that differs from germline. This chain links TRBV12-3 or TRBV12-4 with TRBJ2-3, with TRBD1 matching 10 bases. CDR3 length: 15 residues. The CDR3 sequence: CASSLDRGSADAQYF. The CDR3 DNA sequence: TGTGCCAGCAGTCTGGACAGGGGGAGCGCAGATGCGCAGTATTTT.

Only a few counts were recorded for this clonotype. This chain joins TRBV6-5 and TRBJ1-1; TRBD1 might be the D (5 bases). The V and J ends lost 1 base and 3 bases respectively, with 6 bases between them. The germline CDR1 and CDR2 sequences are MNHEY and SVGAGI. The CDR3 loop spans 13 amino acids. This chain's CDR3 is CASSYFRDTEAFF. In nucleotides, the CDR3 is TGTGCCAGCAGTTACTTCAGGGACACTGAAGCTTTCTTT.

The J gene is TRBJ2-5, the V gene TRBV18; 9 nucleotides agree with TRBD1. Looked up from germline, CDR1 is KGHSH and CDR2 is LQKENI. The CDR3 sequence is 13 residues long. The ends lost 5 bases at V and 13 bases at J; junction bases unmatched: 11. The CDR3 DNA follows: TGTGCCAGCTCAAATTCCGGGACAGGGAATTCGTACTTC. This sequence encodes CASSNSGTGNSYF.

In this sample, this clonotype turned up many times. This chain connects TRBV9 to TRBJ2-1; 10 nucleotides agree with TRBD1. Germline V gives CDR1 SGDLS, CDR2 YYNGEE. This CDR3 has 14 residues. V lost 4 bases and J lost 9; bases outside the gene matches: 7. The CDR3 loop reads CASSIDRGLAEQFF. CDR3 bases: TGTGCCAGCAGCATCGACAGGGGGCTCGCTGAGCAGTTCTTC.

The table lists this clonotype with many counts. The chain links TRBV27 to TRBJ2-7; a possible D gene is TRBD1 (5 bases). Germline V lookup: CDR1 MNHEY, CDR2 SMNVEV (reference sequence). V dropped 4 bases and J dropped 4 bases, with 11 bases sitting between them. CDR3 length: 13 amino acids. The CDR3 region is CASSSLPGYEQYF. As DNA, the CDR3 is TGTGCCAGCAGTTCCCTACCAGGGTACGAGCAGTACTTC.

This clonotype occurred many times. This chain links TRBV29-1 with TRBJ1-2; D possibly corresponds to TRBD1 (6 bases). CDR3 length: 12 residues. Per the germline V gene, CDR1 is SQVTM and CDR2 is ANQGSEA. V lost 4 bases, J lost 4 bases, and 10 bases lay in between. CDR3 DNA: TGCAGCGTTGCAGGGGCCGGCTATGGCTACACCTTC. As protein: CSVAGAGYGYTF. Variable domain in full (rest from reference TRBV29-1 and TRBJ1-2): SAVISQKPSRDICQRGTSLTIQCQVDSQVTMMFWYRQQPGQSLTLIATANQGSEATYESGFVIDKFPISRPNLTFSTLTVSNMSPEDSSIYLCSVAGAGYGYTFGSGTRLTVV.

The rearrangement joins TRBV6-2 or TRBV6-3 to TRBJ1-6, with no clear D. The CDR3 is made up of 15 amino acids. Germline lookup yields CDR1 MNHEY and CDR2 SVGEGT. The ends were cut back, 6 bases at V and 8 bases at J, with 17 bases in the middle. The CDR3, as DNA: TGTGCCAGCAGGCGGGTGACTGGGTCGTATTCACCCCTCCACTTT. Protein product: CASRRVTGSYSPLHF.

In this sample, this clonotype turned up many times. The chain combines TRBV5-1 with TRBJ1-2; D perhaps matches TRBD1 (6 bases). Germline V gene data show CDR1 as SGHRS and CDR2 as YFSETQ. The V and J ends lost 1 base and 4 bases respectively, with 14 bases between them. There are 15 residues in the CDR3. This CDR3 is CASSLRGGGSYGYTF. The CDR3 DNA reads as TGCGCCAGCAGCTTGCGGGGAGGGGGTTCCTATGGCTACACCTTC.

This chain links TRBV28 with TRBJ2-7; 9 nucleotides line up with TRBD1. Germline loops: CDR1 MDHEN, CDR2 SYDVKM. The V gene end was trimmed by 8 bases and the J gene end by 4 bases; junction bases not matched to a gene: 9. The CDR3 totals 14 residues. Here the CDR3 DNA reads TGTGCCAGCGGCGGACAGGGGCCGATATACGAGCAGTACTTC. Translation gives CASGGQGPIYEQYF.